This note documents a single TCR beta chain sequence. The antigen is unknown. The PCR contained 60 Vbeta and 13 Jbeta primers. Produced via immunoSEQ multiplex PCR; TCRdb's table is partial and in-frame only. The sample includes some 120,000 clones, around three quarters of them seen just once. This record belongs to a study of cytomegalovirus exposure and HLA in healthy donors. Study observations and caveats: There were some V segments, including TRBV6-2 and TRBV6-3, excluded as indistinguishable. The authors listed some 150 TCR beta chains as cytomegalovirus-associated. The study found most TCR sequences rare, yet found some public TCRs in many donors.

V lost 2 bases to trimming and J lost 3 bases; unmatched junction nucleotides: 6. The CDR3 is 15 amino acids. Germline V gene sequence: CDR1 LGHNA, CDR2 YSLEER. The gene calls are TRBV4-3 and TRBJ1-2; 7 nucleotides align to TRBD1. Material: PBMCs. This sequence originates from a man aged 25-40 years in good health and CMV-seronegative. The CDR3 loop is CASSQNRQGHYGYTF. DNA of the CDR3: TGCGCCAGCAGCCAAAATAGACAGGGTCACTATGGCTACACCTTC.